One TCR beta chain is described in this entry. Its specificity is not known. This sample is part of a study of shared clonotypes between healthy human individuals. Across the study: Donors had three CD4 naive, three CD4 memory, two CD8 naive and one CD8 memory plate apiece.

General observations from the study: It was the non-shared clonotypes that had lower generation probabilities than clonotypes shared by all four donors.

As originally analysed: ImmunoSEQ output held junction-only sequences without quality scores, so filtering differed. TCRdb keeps only in-frame clones here, not all; method: immunoSEQ multiplex PCR. D and trimming were read from the DNA, whereas the V and J calls and clone size are those reported in that table. The table includes about 600,000 clones, roughly 97% detected once. Germline V gene lookup returns CDR1 SGHRS and CDR2 YFSETQ. The CDR3 has 18 amino acids. Between the trimmed V and J ends, which lost 0 bases and 3 bases, there was a span of 21 bases. The sequenced material came from naive CD4+ T cells sorted from blood. Subset given: CD45RA+ positively selected. The chain is built from TRBV5-1 and TRBJ1-2; D is possibly TRBD1 (5 bases). This sequence originates from a woman under 40 in good health. The CDR3 here is CASSLGGRGAGRYYGYTF. The CDR3 DNA is TGCGCCAGCAGCTTGGGGGGTAGAGGGGCAGGCCGCTACTATGGCTACACCTTC. Supplemented by reference TRBV5-1 and TRBJ1-2, the full variable domain reads KAGVTQTPRYLIKTRGQQVTLSCSPISGHRSVSWYQQTPGQGLQFLFEYFSETQRNKGNFPGRFSGRQFSNSRSEMNVSTLELGDSALYLCASSLGGRGAGRYYGYTFGSGTRLTVV.